Listed here is a single T cell receptor beta chain. Its antigen is not identified. Germline assignment: CDR1 MNHNS and CDR2 SASEGT. This CDR3 has 15 amino acids. The V end was cut by 2 bases, the J end by 9 bases, with 14 bases between. Generated by immunoSEQ multiplex PCR, the TCRdb table keeps only in-frame clones and is missing some. The top ten hold around 8.8% of the sample, which has tens of thousands of clones, 75% to 85% seen once. This entry belongs to a study of OX40 agonist ivuxolimab in advanced cancers. In the study overall: Patients received ivuxolimab, an intravenous treatment, every 2 weeks at 0.01 to 10 mg/kg.

Overall study findings and caveats: Low normalized clonal expansion also occurred in some nonresponding patients.

The V call is TRBV6-1, the J call TRBJ1-6; D may be TRBD1 (5 bases). This sample comprised CD4+ or CD8+ T cells sorted from blood, obtained in a trial of the OX40 agonist ivuxolimab. The TCR comes from an adult with an advanced solid tumor such as melanoma, head and neck, liver or kidney cancer. The CDR3 here is CASSEKRGGGSPLHF. The CDR3 coding sequence is TGTGCCAGCAGTGAAAAAAGGGGCGGTGGTTCACCCCTCCACTTT.